The 10 T cell receptor beta chains reported below all come from one sample, sequenced in a study of spatial heterogeneity in lung cancer. TCRdb ran MiXCR on the 5' RACE reads and lists one entry per CDR3 protein. The table records under 100,000 distinct CDR3 sequences, around 8.6% of them present only once. Time point denoted: sample taken at primary tumor resection. The authors sequenced whole RNA from tumor, nontumor lung or frozen PBMC without sorting. Material: PBMCs, obtained at surgery. The receptors stem from a male donor with early-stage non-small cell lung cancer.

This clonotype was picked up many times. The V call is TRBV28, the J call TRBJ2-3; D is undetermined. With 6 bases removed from V and 0 bases from J, the gap between germline ends came to 16 bases. CDR3 length: 16 amino acids. Germline assignment: CDR1 MDHEN and CDR2 SYDVKM. Written as DNA, the CDR3 is TGTGCCAGCAGCCCAGTTCAGAGGTCGAGCACAGATACGCAGTATTTT. Encoded protein: CASSPVQRSSTDTQYF.

Here the CDR3 DNA reads TGTGCCAGCAGCCCCACCGGGACAGGGAACACTGAAGCTTTCTTT. Encoded protein: CASSPTGTGNTEAFF. V and J are TRBV6-1 and TRBJ1-1; 8 positions agree with TRBD1. CDR1 is MNHNS, CDR2 SASEGT, per germline. There are 15 residues in the CDR3. After removal of 6 bases from V and 1 base from J, the junction contained 7 bases not matched to a gene.

The table lists this clonotype with many counts. V usage is TRBV29-1 and J usage is TRBJ2-7; D not resolved. Looked up from germline, CDR1 is SQVTM and CDR2 is ANQGSEA. The CDR3 spans 13 residues. V dropped 4 bases and J dropped 1 base, with 11 bases sitting between them. As DNA, the CDR3 is TGCAGCGTTGCCAGTCGGTATTCCTACGAGCAGTACTTC. Its protein product is CSVASRYSYEQYF.

The V gene is TRBV4-2, the J gene TRBJ2-5; the match to TRBD2 covers 12 bases. Looked up from germline, CDR1 is LGHNA and CDR2 is YNFKEQ. The ends lost 1 base at V and 5 bases at J; junction bases unmatched: 8. The CDR3 extends over 17 amino acids. CDR3 nucleotide sequence: TGTGCCAGCAGCCAAGTGGCTAGCGGGGGGGCCGGGGAGACCCAGTACTTC. It specifies CASSQVASGGAGETQYF.

In its sample, this clonotype was seen a few times. The chain carries TRBV29-1 and TRBJ2-1; 7 nucleotides align to TRBD1. The germline V gene encodes CDR1 SQVTM and CDR2 ANQGSEA. Germline trimming cut 4 bases from V and 0 bases from J; bases unmatched to any gene: 12. CDR3 length: 17 amino acids. The CDR3 protein is CSVGKGAGRSSYNEQFF. The CDR3 region has the DNA TGCAGCGTTGGAAAGGGGGCGGGCCGCAGCTCCTACAATGAGCAGTTCTTC.

This clonotype has more than one count but fewer than ten. This chain joins TRBV27 and TRBJ2-1, with 11 bases aligning to TRBD2. The trim removed 7 bases at V and 4 bases at J, leaving 21 bases unmatched. CDR1 and CDR2 from the germline V gene are MNHEY and SMNVEV (reference sequence). The CDR3 totals 20 residues. The CDR3 here is CASTPPSFSSRLAGYNEQFF. The DNA for the CDR3 is TGTGCCAGCACTCCCCCCTCGTTCTCCTCCCGACTAGCGGGATACAATGAGCAGTTCTTC.

The CDR3 sequence is CASRVRTDPQHF. The CDR3 DNA reads TGTGCCAGCAGGGTTAGGACGGATCCCCAGCATTTT. The chain carries TRBV28 and TRBJ1-5; no firm D call. Germline CDR1 and CDR2: MDHEN and SYDVKM. Trimming left V 6 bases short and J 10 bases short, with 13 bases between. The CDR3 has 12 residues.

This clonotype was picked up a small number of times. V and J are TRBV28 and TRBJ2-1; 11 bases map to TRBD2. The CDR3 contains 12 residues. V trimming: 5 bases; J trimming: 11 bases; junction bases outside the gene matches: 2. The germline V gene encodes CDR1 MDHEN and CDR2 SYDVKM. CDR3 amino acids: CASSLAGGQQFF. The CDR3 nucleotides read TGTGCCAGCAGTCTAGCGGGAGGCCAGCAGTTCTTC.

The chain uses TRBV7-2 and TRBJ2-3; TRBD2 matches 8 bases. Trimming removed 4 bases from V and 2 bases from J; junction bases left unmatched: 2. CDR1 is SGHTA, CDR2 FQGNSA, per germline. CDR3 length equals 14 residues. The DNA of the CDR3 is TGTGCCAGCAGCTCGGGGGGGGTCACAGATACGCAGTATTTT. Translation: CASSSGGVTDTQYF.

This clonotype was counted once. This rearrangement joins TRBV11-2 to TRBJ2-5; weak D call: TRBD2 (5 bases). The ends were cut back, 2 bases at V and 5 bases at J, with 9 bases in the middle. CDR3 length: 13 residues. Germline lookup yields CDR1 SGHAT and CDR2 FQNNGV. The CDR3, as DNA: TGTGCCAGCAGCTTAATACAGCGGGAGACCCAGTACTTC. Its translation is CASSLIQRETQYF.